Presented here are 23 T cell receptor beta chains from one specimen sequenced in a study of T cell changes during pregnancy in multiple sclerosis. Libraries were prepared by immunoSEQ multiplex PCR; TCRdb keeps only in-frame clonotypes and omits some of them. Of 68,000 or so clones detected, less than 95% appear once; the ten largest clones hold around 0.86%. The sequences come from peripheral blood, collected in the second trimester of pregnancy. The receptors derive from a female donor with multiple sclerosis, enrolled in a pregnancy study.

This chain connects TRBV5-4 to TRBJ2-1; 9 positions match TRBD2. Germline-derived CDR1 and CDR2 are SGHNT and YYREEE (reference sequence). V was pared by 4 bases and J by 0 bases, with 5 bases of the junction left unmatched. The CDR3 totals 16 residues. In DNA, the CDR3 is TGTGCCAGCAGCCGTAGCGGGGGAAGCTCCTACAATGAGCAGTTCTTC. Protein: CASSRSGGSSYNEQFF.

The chain joins TRBV18 to TRBJ2-7, with D maybe TRBD2 (5 bases). Trimming took off 0 bases at V and 6 bases at J, with 18 bases between the two ends. Looked up from germline, CDR1 is KGHSH and CDR2 is LQKENI. The CDR3 extends over 16 amino acids. The DNA for the CDR3 is TGTGCCAGCTCACCACCTATTTCGTCCCCGCGGGTCGAGCAGTACTTC. This encodes CASSPPISSPRVEQYF.

V and J are TRBV2 and TRBJ1-5, with D possibly TRBD1 on 5 matching bases. Germline-derived CDR1 and CDR2 are SNHLY and FYNNEI. V was pared by 4 bases and J by 6 bases, with 22 bases between. The CDR3 is made up of 17 amino acids. The CDR3 region is CASSVPEGRGYPQPQHF. CDR3 nucleotide sequence: TGTGCCAGCAGTGTGCCCGAGGGTCGGGGGTATCCTCAGCCCCAGCATTTT.

The V call is TRBV25-1, the J call TRBJ2-3, with 7 bases aligning to TRBD1. The germline CDR1 and CDR2 sequences are MGHDK and SYGVNS. The J segment lost 2 bases and the V segment lost 3 bases, leaving 5 bases of the junction unmatched. This CDR3 is 15 amino acids long. The CDR3 nucleotides read TGTGCCAGCAGTGAGTGGGACAGAAACACAGATACGCAGTATTTT. It yields the protein CASSEWDRNTDTQYF.

The chain combines TRBV6-1 with TRBJ2-6; D is unresolved. Germline-derived CDR1 and CDR2 are MNHNS and SASEGT. The CDR3 spans 14 residues. V was cut by 8 bases and J by 2 bases, with 10 bases left in between. The CDR3 protein is CASWQVPGANVLTF. CDR3 nucleotides: TGTGCCAGCTGGCAGGTTCCTGGGGCCAACGTCCTGACTTTC.

As DNA, the CDR3 is TGTGCCAGCAGCGTAGTCCGGTCACTCAATCAGCCCCAGCATTTT. As protein: CASSVVRSLNQPQHF. The chain has TRBV9 and TRBJ1-5; no definite D call. Trimming took 0 bases from V and 3 from J, leaving 10 bases between them. This CDR3 contains 15 residues. Germline values: CDR1 SGDLS, CDR2 YYNGEE.

J is TRBJ1-1 and V is TRBV11-1; D is unclear. The CDR3 spans 15 residues. The V end was cut by 2 bases, the J end by 0 bases, with 10 bases between. The germline CDR1 and CDR2 sequences are SGHAT and FQDESV (reference sequence). CDR3 region: CASSLFGLMNTEAFF. CDR3 bases: TGTGCCAGCAGCTTATTTGGACTTATGAACACTGAAGCTTTCTTT.

The chain joins TRBV5-4 to TRBJ1-2; the match to TRBD1 covers 8 bases. Germline CDR1 and CDR2: SGHNT and YYREEE (reference sequence). V was clipped by 4 bases and J by 4 bases; unmatched bases: 6. The CDR3 has 14 amino acids. Here the CDR3 DNA reads TGTGCCAGCAGCCCCGACAGGGGAGTCTATGGCTACACCTTC. Translated, it gives CASSPDRGVYGYTF.

The chain joins TRBV2 to TRBJ1-5, with a tentative D call TRBD1 (6 bases). The CDR3 has 13 amino acids. The V gene's germline CDR1 is SNHLY and CDR2 FYNNEI. V was trimmed by 7 bases and J by 4 bases, leaving 11 bases between them. In nucleotides, the CDR3 is TGTGCCAGCATCGACAGGAGAAATCAGCCCCAGCATTTT. Translating gives CASIDRRNQPQHF. Full variable domain (outside the CDR3, taken from reference TRBV2 and TRBJ1-5): EPEVTQTPSHQVTQMGQEVILRCVPISNHLYFYWYRQILGQKVEFLVSFYNNEISEKSEIFDDQFSVERPDGSNFTLKIRSTKLEDSAMYFCASIDRRNQPQHFGDGTRLSIL.

This clone was observed a single time. The same CDR3 can be traced to other DNA sequences in this sample. The V gene is TRBV29-1, the J gene TRBJ2-5; 9 nucleotides align to TRBD1. After removal of 3 bases from V and 5 bases from J, the junction contained 4 bases not matched to a gene. The CDR3 has 13 amino acids. Per the germline V gene, CDR1 is SQVTM and CDR2 is ANQGSEA. CDR3 nucleotide sequence: TGCAGCGTTGAGGGGACAGGGCGGGAGACCCAGTACTTC. Translation: CSVEGTGRETQYF.

This sequence joins TRBV7-2 and TRBJ1-5; D might be TRBD1 (6 bases). With 2 bases removed from V and 3 bases from J, the gap between germline ends came to 8 bases. The length of the CDR3 is 14 residues. Germline CDR1 reads SGHTA; CDR2 reads FQGNSA. The CDR3 region has the DNA TGTGCCAGCAGCTTACAGGGGTCCAATCAGCCCCAGCATTTT. Protein product: CASSLQGSNQPQHF.

The chain links TRBV6-5 to TRBJ1-5, with D unclear. Trimming left V 6 bases short and J 9 bases short, with 15 bases between. The CDR3 spans 13 residues. The germline CDR1 and CDR2 sequences are MNHEY and SVGAGI. CDR3 in amino acids: CASSLTQFGPQHF. In DNA, the CDR3 is TGTGCCAGCAGCCTGACACAATTTGGGCCCCAGCATTTT.

This sequence joins TRBV4-1 and TRBJ1-1; D remains ambiguous. Germline CDR1 is MGHRA and CDR2 is YSYEKL. Trimming removed 0 bases at V and 0 bases at J, with 8 bases between. CDR3 length: 15 residues. The CDR3, as DNA: TGCGCCAGCAGCCAAGACGAGCGAATGAACACTGAAGCTTTCTTT. This gives the protein CASSQDERMNTEAFF.

CDR3 nucleotides: TGTGCCAGCAGTTTACGACAGACCTACGAGCAGTACTTC. This gives the protein CASSLRQTYEQYF. The chain recombines TRBV27 with TRBJ2-7, with a weak D call TRBD1 (5 bases). Trimming shortened V by 2 bases and J by 2 bases, and 7 bases separated the two germline ends. This CDR3 has 13 residues. The germline V gene has CDR1 MNHEY and CDR2 SMNVEV (reference sequence).

In its sample, this clone was seen a few times. This chain links TRBV19 with TRBJ1-1; TRBD1 matches 9 bases. The CDR3 consists of 17 residues. CDR1 LNHDA and CDR2 SQIVND come from the germline V gene (reference sequence). With 5 bases clipped from V and 0 bases from J, the junction kept 10 bases outside the gene matches. This CDR3 is CASSPETGGGMNTEAFF. CDR3 sequence (DNA): TGTGCCAGTAGTCCAGAGACAGGGGGAGGGATGAACACTGAAGCTTTCTTT.

V usage is TRBV15 and J usage is TRBJ1-2; 7 bases map to TRBD1. Unmatched junction bases numbered 1, after V lost 1 base and J lost 2 bases. The CDR3 is made up of 14 amino acids. The germline V gene has CDR1 LNHNV and CDR2 YYDKDF (reference sequence). CDR3 DNA: TGTGCCACCAGCAGAGGGGGACAGAACTATGGCTACACCTTC. Encoded protein: CATSRGGQNYGYTF.

The chain combines TRBV7-2 with TRBJ1-1, with 11 bases aligning to TRBD1. CDR3 size: 13 residues. Germline CDR1 and CDR2: SGHTA and FQGNSA. The J segment lost 12 bases and the V segment lost 5 bases, leaving 8 bases of the junction unmatched. DNA for the CDR3: TGTGCCAGCAGCCGTGGGACAGGGGGGCGGACTTTCTTT. Amino acids: CASSRGTGGRTFF.

This sequence joins TRBV6-5 and TRBJ1-2; D call uncertain. This CDR3 has 13 amino acids. V lost 6 bases to trimming and J lost 2 bases, with 10 bases between them. The germline V gene has CDR1 MNHEY and CDR2 SVGAGI. CDR3 loop: CASSPGGNYGYTF. The CDR3 DNA follows: TGTGCCAGCAGCCCCGGAGGGAACTATGGCTACACCTTC.

This rearrangement joins TRBV2 to TRBJ2-2, with 8 positions matching TRBD2. CDR3 length: 16 residues. V lost 9 bases, J lost 4 bases, and 13 bases stayed unmatched. Germline assignment: CDR1 SNHLY and CDR2 FYNNEI. The CDR3 region has the DNA TGTGCCAGGGGTAAAGTCGGGGGGGCAGGCACCGGGGAGCTGTTTTTT. Its protein product is CARGKVGGAGTGELFF.

This clone was detected once. This sequence joins TRBV19 and TRBJ1-2; perhaps TRBD1 as D (5 bases). The V end was cut by 5 bases, the J end by 2 bases, with 6 bases between. Germline-derived CDR1 and CDR2 are LNHDA and SQIVND (reference sequence). CDR3 size: 12 residues. The CDR3 reads CASSDRNYGYTF. The CDR3 DNA reads as TGTGCCAGTAGTGACAGAAACTATGGCTACACCTTC.

CDR3 sequence: CATHSTGNTIYF. The CDR3 region has the DNA TGTGCCACCCACTCGACTGGAAACACCATATATTTT. This sequence joins TRBV6-5 and TRBJ1-3; D is unresolved. Trimming pared 10 bases from V and 2 bases from J, leaving 9 bases between. The germline V gene encodes CDR1 MNHEY and CDR2 SVGAGI. The CDR3 sequence is 12 residues long.

The V and J genes are TRBV27 and TRBJ1-2; 8 bases map to TRBD1. The germline V gene has CDR1 MNHEY and CDR2 SMNVEV (reference sequence). J was trimmed by 8 bases and V by 2 bases; bases with no gene match: 7. The CDR3 sequence is 14 residues long. This CDR3 is CASSLGTGYQGYTF. The CDR3 bases are TGTGCCAGCAGTTTAGGGACAGGCTATCAAGGCTACACCTTC.

The rearrangement uses TRBV9 and TRBJ1-6; maybe TRBD1 (5 bases). Germline V lookup: CDR1 SGDLS, CDR2 YYNGEE. The V and J ends lost 4 bases and 6 bases respectively, with 14 bases between them. The CDR3 consists of 15 residues. CDR3 residues: CASSPAGRGNSPLHF. The DNA for the CDR3 is TGTGCCAGCAGCCCCGCAGGGAGGGGTAATTCACCCCTCCACTTT.